A selection of T cell receptor beta chains follows, all from one sample in a study of cytotoxic CD8 clonotypes in ibrutinib-treated CLL. Profiled with immunoSEQ multiplex PCR; TCRdb holds only in-frame clones, not every one. The sample records under 45,000 clones, about two thirds being singletons. The input for sequencing was PBMCs, taken at disease progression, from a patient treated with ibrutinib. The receptors originated from a human donor with chronic lymphocytic leukemia. Each CDR3 is given with its conserved first and last residue. D genes are given only for firm matches. Size values are once, few and many counts, or a class for expanded clones, and some rows have none.

J: TRBJ1-2; D: TRBD1; size: -; V: TRBV5-1; DNA: TGCGCCAGCAGCTTGACAGGGGCAGCTAACTATGGCTACACCTTC; CDR3: CASSLTGAANYGYTF
J: TRBJ2-1; D: -; size: -; V: TRBV4-1; DNA: TGCGCCAGCAGCCAAGCCCCGAGGGCCTACAATGAGCAGTTCTTC; CDR3: CASSQAPRAYNEQFF
J: TRBJ2-2; D: -; size: -; V: TRBV19; DNA: TGTGCCAGTAGTAGGCGAGGAGTAGACACCGGGGAGCTGTTTTTT; CDR3: CASSRRGVDTGELFF
J: TRBJ1-6; D: -; size: -; V: TRBV28; DNA: TGTGCCAGCAGTCTAAGTGGGAGTAATTCACCCCTCCACTTT; CDR3: CASSLSGSNSPLHF
J: TRBJ2-2; D: TRBD1; size: -; V: TRBV7-3; DNA: TGTGCCAGCAGCTCGCAGGGGGATGGGACCGGGGAGCTGTTTTTT; CDR3: CASSSQGDGTGELFF
J: TRBJ2-7; D: TRBD1; size: -; V: TRBV5-1; DNA: TGCGCCAGCAGCTCGACAGGGGTACGTGGTAACGAGCAGTACTTC; CDR3: CASSSTGVRGNEQYF
J: TRBJ2-3; D: TRBD1; size: -; V: TRBV28; DNA: TGTGCCAGCACCGCTACCGGGACAGGGCAAGATACGCAGTATTTT; CDR3: CASTATGTGQDTQYF
J: TRBJ1-4; D: -; size: -; V: TRBV30; DNA: TGTGCCTGGAGTGTACCGGGTAATGAAAAACTGTTTTTT; CDR3: CAWSVPGNEKLFF
J: TRBJ1-1; D: -; size: -; V: TRBV6-5; DNA: TGTGCCAGCAGCACCTCACGTAATACAGGGTCGAAAGCTTTCTTT; CDR3: CASSTSRNTGSKAFF
J: TRBJ2-1; D: TRBD2; size: -; V: TRBV7-8; DNA: TGTGCCAGCAGCTTAGAGGGACTAGCCTACAATGAGCAGTTCTTC; CDR3: CASSLEGLAYNEQFF
J: TRBJ1-1; D: -; size: -; V: TRBV5-1; DNA: TGCGCCAGCAGCCCCCTAGGTTACCCGAACACTGAAGCTTTCTTT; CDR3: CASSPLGYPNTEAFF
J: TRBJ1-1; D: -; size: -; V: TRBV11-3; DNA: TGTGCCAGCAGCTTGAGGGACACTGAAGCTTTCTTT; CDR3: CASSLRDTEAFF
J: TRBJ1-4; D: -; size: -; V: TRBV9; DNA: TGTGCCAGCAGCACCACCGGGGATACGGATGAAAAACTGTTTTTT; CDR3: CASSTTGDTDEKLFF
J: TRBJ2-2; D: TRBD2; size: few; V: TRBV30; DNA: TGTGCCTCGGAGTTCCGTGAGCGGGAAGGAACCGGGGAGCTGTTTTTT; CDR3: CASEFREREGTGELFF
J: TRBJ1-1; D: TRBD1; size: -; V: TRBV19; DNA: TGTGCCAGTAGTACCAGCACAGGGGGGACTTTCTTT; CDR3: CASSTSTGGTFF
J: TRBJ2-5; D: -; size: -; V: TRBV11-3; DNA: TGTGCCAGCAGCCAAGGGGGGGTAGGGCAAGAGACCCAGTACTTC; CDR3: CASSQGGVGQETQYF
J: TRBJ2-3; D: -; size: -; V: TRBV7-3; DNA: TGTGCCAGCAGCTTAGGCGCGGGATCGGCAGATACGCAGTATTTT; CDR3: CASSLGAGSADTQYF
J: TRBJ2-7; D: TRBD1; size: -; V: TRBV7-3; DNA: TGTGCCAGCAGCGCCAACAGGGGGCAGGAGCAGTACTTC; CDR3: CASSANRGQEQYF
J: TRBJ1-4; D: -; size: -; V: TRBV30; DNA: TGTGCCGGCCAAGGGGCTAATGAAAAACTGTTTTTT; CDR3: CAGQGANEKLFF
J: TRBJ2-3; D: -; size: -; V: TRBV6-5; DNA: TGTGCCAGCAGTTACGTCCGGGAGTACACGCAGTATTTT; CDR3: CASSYVREYTQYF
J: TRBJ2-1; D: TRBD2; size: -; V: TRBV5-3; DNA: TGTGCCAGAAGCTTGGCGGGACTAGCGGGAGGCTACCCCTACAATGAGCAGTTCTTC; CDR3: CARSLAGLAGGYPYNEQFF
J: TRBJ1-2; D: -; size: -; V: TRBV5-1; DNA: TGCGCCAGCAGCAGTCGGGGAACTAACTATGGCTACACCTTC; CDR3: CASSSRGTNYGYTF
J: TRBJ2-7; D: -; size: -; V: TRBV5-4; DNA: TGTGCCAGCAGCTCCGGGCCCCAACACGAGCAGTACTTC; CDR3: CASSSGPQHEQYF
J: TRBJ2-3; D: -; size: once; V: TRBV6-4; DNA: TGTGCCAGCAGCGGACAGTCCTTCACAGATACGCAGTATTTT; CDR3: CASSGQSFTDTQYF
J: TRBJ2-3; D: -; size: -; V: TRBV7-2; DNA: TGTGCCAGCAGCTCTCGAGTCCGATCAGATACGCAGTATTTT; CDR3: CASSSRVRSDTQYF
J: TRBJ1-1; D: TRBD1; size: few; V: TRBV5-1; DNA: TGCGCCAGCAGCTTGGGGACAGGGGCAAGGAACACTGAAGCTTTCTTT; CDR3: CASSLGTGARNTEAFF
J: TRBJ1-4; D: -; size: few; V: TRBV4-1; DNA: TGCGCCAGCAGCCAAGATCGGGGCCCCACCGAAAAACTGTTTTTT; CDR3: CASSQDRGPTEKLFF
J: TRBJ2-1; D: -; size: -; V: TRBV11-3; DNA: TGTGCCAGCAGCTTAGGCAATAGTCTCGCCTCCTACAATGAGCAGTTCTTC; CDR3: CASSLGNSLASYNEQFF
J: TRBJ2-5; D: -; size: -; V: TRBV6-5; DNA: TGTGCCAGCAGGCCGGGGGGCCTTGGGGAGACCCAGTACTTC; CDR3: CASRPGGLGETQYF
J: TRBJ1-5; D: -; size: -; V: TRBV7-2; DNA: TGTGCCAGCAGCTTTGACAGCAATCAGCCCCAGCATTTT; CDR3: CASSFDSNQPQHF
J: TRBJ2-7; D: TRBD1; size: -; V: TRBV27; DNA: TGTGCCAGCAGTTGGCGTCCCGGACAGGGGGCAAAAGAGCAGTACTTC; CDR3: CASSWRPGQGAKEQYF
J: TRBJ2-7; D: TRBD2; size: once; V: TRBV15; DNA: TGTGCCACCAGCAGAGGGACTAGCGGGGTCTCCTACGAGCAGTACTTC; CDR3: CATSRGTSGVSYEQYF
J: TRBJ2-7; D: TRBD1; size: -; V: TRBV9; DNA: TGTGCCAGCAGCGTCGGACAGGCGGCCCAACAGTACTTC; CDR3: CASSVGQAAQQYF
J: TRBJ2-2; D: TRBD2; size: -; V: TRBV9; DNA: TGTGCCAGCAGCGCACGACCCACTAGCGGGAGAGGGGAGCTGTTTTTT; CDR3: CASSARPTSGRGELFF
J: TRBJ2-7; D: -; size: -; V: TRBV28; DNA: TGTGCCAGCAGTTTTTCAATGAGGGAACTCTCCTACGAGCAGTACTTC; CDR3: CASSFSMRELSYEQYF
J: TRBJ2-2; D: TRBD2; size: -; V: TRBV5-1; DNA: TGCGCCAGCAGCTCCGCTCTAGCGGGAAGTACCGGGGAGCTGTTTTTT; CDR3: CASSSALAGSTGELFF